The T cell receptor beta chain under discussion was sequenced for a study of blood T cell repertoires in COVID-19. Across the whole study: The samples span acute and convalescent COVID-19 from the United States, Italy and Spain. The cDNA or gDNA used as material had been derived from T cells, B-cell-depleted T cells, or PBMCs.

Enrollees, about 18 to 100 years old, lived in 24 US areas. Recovered Cohort 3 donors showed two negative PCRs, clearance, or symptom resolution. The CDR3 spans 15 residues. The germline V gene has CDR1 MNHEY and CDR2 SVGAGI. Trimming took off 5 bases at V and 5 bases at J, with 18 bases between the two ends. Only in-frame clones appear in the TCRdb table, and some are missing; sequencing was by immunoSEQ multiplex PCR. Of about 380,000 clones in the sample, 88% were seen once. The sequenced material came from PBMCs or T cells enriched from blood (not recorded which). This clonotype was obtained from a woman aged 18-29 years who had recovered from COVID-19. The J gene is TRBJ2-5, the V gene TRBV6-5; D may be TRBD2 (7 bases). CDR3 nucleotides: TGTGCCAGCAGTCGTGGGAGGGGGGGGCATGAGACCCAGTACTTC. The encoded protein is CASSRGRGGHETQYF.